This TCR beta chain was captured in a study of radiation and T cells in renal cell carcinoma (TCRdb year 2020). Concerning the study at large: The samples were drawn from a clinical trial, where primary renal cell carcinomas were treated with 15 Gy of stereotactic body radiation therapy and then removed by nephrectomy 4 weeks afterward. A total of 4,016,671 unique CDR3 nucleotide sequences, encoding 2,658,974 unique CDR3 amino acid sequences, were found across all 50 or so samples. TCR beta sequencing covered 50 to 55 samples in total, comprising around 25 tumors and about 27 peripheral blood samples.

Measured from the cysteine to the phenylalanine, the CDR3 is 11 residues long. Solely the CDR3 DNA is kept, with 33 bases framed from the first base. CDR1 is given as LNHDA and CDR2 as SQIVND, both from the germline V gene (reference sequence). The junction shows trimming of 4 bases on V and 4 bases on J, plus 5 bases between the germline ends. Following the manufacturer's recommendations, the immunoSEQ kit was used to generate TCR beta libraries from genomic DNA. To prepare the libraries, a first multiplex PCR with proprietary primers was run, followed by a second PCR that added unique barcodes, and a bead cleanup was done after each round. Each sample batch included a kit-provided positive control reaction and a negative control reaction. The final libraries were assessed on an Agilent 4200 TapeStation D1000 ScreenTape, pooled by volume, and quantified by qPCR. Sequencing was performed on an Illumina NextSeq500 with a MidOutput 150-cycle cartridge, and 156 Read1 and 15 Index1 cycles were run with kit custom primers. The pooled library was loaded at around 1 pM with a roughly 20% PhiX control spike-in. In the source study's methods: Vendor-processed data were analyzed in R, with a clonotype defined as all T cells sharing the same CDR3 nucleotide sequence. In the clone abundance analyses, frequencies were normalized to the 10,000 most abundant clones in each sample. Public T cell clones, which averaged fewer than five per sample, were excluded before analysis. An abundance difference of at least 32-fold between compartments was the criterion for calling clonotypes tumor-enriched or baseline blood-enriched. A beta-binomial differential abundance model was used to identify clonotypes that were expanded or contracted between blood time points. Similarity between tumor and blood repertoires was quantified using the Baroni-Urbani and Buser coefficient, and groups were compared with two-tailed Wilcoxon tests in R. The source is immuneACCESS, and TCRdb retained only in-frame sequences with V and J called. Part of the clones is not carried over; for the studies checked, unresolved V genes explain less than half of this, and the remainder is unexplained. V and J calls and clone size are copied from that table; D and trimming were computed from the DNA. Recorded for this sample are fewer than 90,000 clones; around 85% of them occurred a single time. Approximately 22% of the sample is in the top ten clones.

General findings and caveats noted by the study authors: Because no pretreatment tumor biopsies were available, whether clonotypes were present in the tumor at baseline could not be determined. Effects of radiation dose or scheduling on the TCR repertoire could not be addressed with the single-armed trial design. Tracking of blood repertoire dynamics stopped at approximately 4 weeks after treatment, with no follow-up past that point. Top tumor clonotypes rose in blood from baseline to 2 weeks post-radiation, then contracted by 4 weeks, suggesting transient expansion of tumor-resident clones.

The intended sense of this specimen's time point label: blood 2 weeks post-SBRT. What the treatment or condition label conveys for this sample: 15 Gy SBRT to primary tumor, nephrectomy 4 weeks later. To follow tumor-enriched clonotypes, peripheral blood was collected serially from radiation-treated patients at baseline and again at 2 weeks and 4 weeks after SBRT. Every patient's renal cell carcinoma showed clear cell pathology. Genomic DNA for TCR sequencing was prepared using the QIAamp DNA Blood Mini Kit (Qiagen). Only samples passing all quality control checks were included in the analyses. About this clone itself: The target of this receptor is not known. The record has no base qualities; no much larger clone is one base away.

The sequence is built from TRBV19 and TRBJ2-7; the D gene is unclear. This clonotype originated in a woman aged 45-65 years with renal cell carcinoma. The sample was blood, taken from a patient whose treatment included radiotherapy and nephrectomy. The DNA sequence is as follows: TGTGCCAGTAGTAGAGGTTACGAGCAGTACTTC. Its amino acids are CASSRGYEQYF.